The text below deals with one TCR beta chain. The sample originates from a study of blood T cell repertoires in COVID-19. Overall study context: Acute and convalescent COVID-19 samples came from the United States, Italy and Spain.

Produced via immunoSEQ multiplex PCR; TCRdb's table is partial and in-frame only. This sample has over 110,000 clones; around 88% occur once, and the top ten carry 28%. Germline V gives CDR1 GTSNPN, CDR2 SVGIG (reference sequence). V was pared by 3 bases and J by 4 bases, with 18 bases between. The CDR3 runs 15 residues. The sequencing sample was made of peripheral blood. The clonotype originates from a human donor in a cohort sampled during active COVID-19. The chain is built from TRBV30 and TRBJ1-2; D perhaps matches TRBD1 (5 bases). CDR3 protein: CAWRQRQGILYGYTF. DNA for the CDR3: TGTGCCTGGAGACAACGGCAGGGAATTCTCTATGGCTACACCTTC.